These 32 T cell receptor beta chains share one sample of origin, sequenced in a study of vaccination and CD4 T cells after COVID-19. Regarding treatment: roughly 10-day PBMC culture with coronavirus spike peptide pools or control peptides (ViraFEST assay). Sequencing of DNA taken from cultured CD4+ T cells relied on the Oncomine TCR Beta short-read assay. TCRdb re-analysed the PCR reads in MiXCR, keeping a single row per CDR3 protein. The sample contains more than 12,000 distinct CDR3 sequences, around 75% of which appear only once. These receptors are not linked to any known antigen. Sample: CD4+ T cells from blood, cultured in vitro, taken after SARS-CoV-2 vaccination. These receptors all stem from a human donor who received a COVID-19 vaccine.

The chain is built from TRBV6-5 and TRBJ1-2, with D unresolved. This CDR3 comprises 15 residues. V lost 4 bases to trimming and J lost 6 bases, with 18 bases between them. Germline CDR1 is MNHEY and CDR2 is SVGAGI. CDR3 bases: TGTGCCAGCAGTTGGTCCGCCTCTGGTACCCATGGCTACACCTTC. Protein product: CASSWSASGTHGYTF.

The CDR3 DNA reads as TGTGCCAGCAGTCCCAGGGGATCTTACTCACCCCTCCACTTT. Translating gives CASSPRGSYSPLHF. The chain carries TRBV27 and TRBJ1-6; possibly TRBD1 for D (6 bases). V was shortened by 5 bases and J by 10 bases, with 15 bases between the two germline ends. The CDR3 has 14 amino acids. In germline, CDR1 is MNHEY, CDR2 SMNVEV (reference sequence).

The chain uses TRBV11-3 and TRBJ1-1; no definite D call. V lost 0 bases and J lost 3, with 5 bases in between. From germline, CDR1 is SGHNT and CDR2 YENEEA. The CDR3 extends over 13 amino acids. Written as DNA, the CDR3 is TGTGCCAGCAGCTTAGAAGAGGACACTGAAGCTTTCTTT. It specifies CASSLEEDTEAFF.

V and J are TRBV5-1 and TRBJ2-3, with TRBD2 matching 9 bases. This CDR3 spans 15 amino acids. Germline-derived CDR1 and CDR2 are SGHRS and YFSETQ. With 4 bases clipped from V and 5 bases from J, the junction kept 8 bases outside the gene matches. Written as DNA, the CDR3 is TGCGCCAGCAGCCCGTACGCTAGCGGGGTAGATACGCAGTATTTT. Its translation is CASSPYASGVDTQYF.

The J gene is TRBJ2-1, the V gene TRBV24-1; TRBD1 matches at 10 bases. Germline values: CDR1 KGHDR, CDR2 SFDVKD. This CDR3 spans 16 amino acids. Trimming cost V 4 bases and J 8 bases; bases outside gene matches: 10. DNA for the CDR3: TGTGCCACCAGTGACGTTGGGACAGGGGCTTTCGATGAGCAGTTCTTC. This sequence encodes CATSDVGTGAFDEQFF.

This clonotype was seen once. This chain connects TRBV6-5 to TRBJ1-1; tentatively, D is TRBD1 (6 bases). The V end was cut by 2 bases, the J end by 10 bases, with 14 bases between. CDR1 and CDR2 (germline): MNHEY, SVGAGI. This CDR3 is built from 13 residues. CDR3 protein: CASSYTPGAGAFF. The CDR3, as DNA: TGTGCCAGCAGTTACACCCCAGGGGCTGGAGCTTTCTTT.

V is TRBV6-1 and J is TRBJ1-6, with 11 bases that match TRBD1. There are 15 residues in the CDR3. Germline CDR1 MNHNS, CDR2 SASEGT. The V and J ends lost 6 bases and 7 bases, in that order; junction bases with no gene match: 5. The CDR3 DNA reads TGTGCCAGCAGGGCGGGACAGGGGGAAAATTCACCCCTCCACTTT. It codes for CASRAGQGENSPLHF.

This chain links TRBV14 with TRBJ1-3; D is unclear. Trimming removed 4 bases from V and 4 bases from J, with 8 bases in between. Germline V gene data show CDR1 as SGHDN and CDR2 as FVKESK. There are 13 residues in the CDR3. CDR3 sequence: CASSLGRGNTIYF. The DNA of the CDR3 is TGTGCCAGCAGCCTAGGGAGAGGAAACACCATATATTTT.

V gene TRBV6-1 combines with J gene TRBJ1-1; perhaps TRBD1 as D (6 bases). Germline assignment: CDR1 MNHNS and CDR2 SASEGT. V was trimmed by 6 bases and J by 4 bases, leaving 15 bases between them. The CDR3 spans 14 residues. The CDR3 spells CASRGTGFSTEAFF. For the CDR3, the DNA is TGTGCCAGCAGGGGAACAGGGTTCAGCACTGAAGCTTTCTTT.

This clonotype is medium-sized in the sample. CDR3 sequence: CASSFGFQPQHF. DNA for the CDR3: TGTGCCAGCAGCTTTGGGTTTCAGCCCCAGCATTTT. The V and J genes are TRBV5-8 and TRBJ1-5; D is undetermined. V was pared by 2 bases and J by 6 bases, with 6 bases between. The CDR3 totals 12 residues. Germline-derived CDR1 and CDR2 are SGHTS and YDEGEE.

This clonotype came up once. This rearrangement joins TRBV7-6 to TRBJ1-4, with a possible D match to TRBD1 (6 bases). Per the germline V gene, CDR1 is SGHVS and CDR2 is FNYEAQ. This CDR3 is built from 15 residues. V was clipped by 0 bases and J by 8 bases, with 13 bases between them. The DNA for the CDR3 is TGTGCCAGCAGCTTAGCGGGGGGGCGAGGCGAAAAACTGTTTTTT. Amino acid sequence: CASSLAGGRGEKLFF.

Concerning this clonotype itself: At one boundary the junction diverges from the germline segment, which might be a read error. The V call is TRBV24-1, the J call TRBJ2-1; the match to TRBD1 covers 7 bases. This CDR3 comprises 17 residues. Germline V CDR1 and CDR2: KGHDR, SFDVKD. The CDR3 DNA follows: TGTGCCGCCAGTGCTACAATCGGGACAGCTTCCTACAATGAGCAGTTCTTC. The encoded protein is CAASATIGTASYNEQFF.

The chain has TRBV2 and TRBJ2-1; D is possibly TRBD1 (5 bases). Germline CDR1 and CDR2: SNHLY and FYNNEI. The CDR3 sequence is 12 residues long. V lost 11 bases, J lost 7 bases, and 15 bases lay in between. The CDR3 region has the DNA TGTGCCCAAAGAAAGCAGGGAAATGAGCAGTTCTTC. Its translation is CAQRKQGNEQFF.

This chain links TRBV15 with TRBJ2-2; D unresolved. Germline lookup yields CDR1 LNHNV and CDR2 YYDKDF (reference sequence). V shed 0 bases and J shed 1 base, with 12 bases lying between them. This CDR3 region has 17 residues. In DNA, the CDR3 is TGTGCCACCAGCAGAGATTCGACTCCGCTGAACACCGGGGAGCTGTTTTTT. It specifies CATSRDSTPLNTGELFF.

J is TRBJ1-5 and V is TRBV6-5; a possible D gene is TRBD1 (5 bases). Deletions cut 2 bases from V and 3 bases from J, with 17 bases between. Per the germline V gene, CDR1 is MNHEY and CDR2 is SVGAGI. The CDR3 has 17 amino acids. CDR3 sequence (DNA): TGTGCCAGCAGTTACCCTCCGACAGCCGCATACAATCAGCCCCAGCATTTT. It specifies CASSYPPTAAYNQPQHF.

The rearrangement links TRBV19 to TRBJ1-2; the D gene is possibly TRBD1 (6 bases). Per germline, CDR1 LNHDA and CDR2 SQIVND (reference sequence). Trimming stripped 3 bases from V and 5 bases from J, with 22 bases between. This CDR3 has 17 residues. The DNA of the CDR3 is TGTGCCAGTAGTATGGTTCCGGGGGGCAGACAGGTTTATGGCTACACCTTC. It yields the protein CASSMVPGGRQVYGYTF.

V usage is TRBV30 and J usage is TRBJ1-1, with 8 bases aligning to TRBD1. Germline CDR1 and CDR2: GTSNPN and SVGIG (reference sequence). The CDR3 consists of 14 residues. V dropped 4 bases and J dropped 3; count of bases not matched to a gene: 7. The CDR3 DNA is TGTGCCTGGACTGCTCGGACAGGGTACACTGAAGCTTTCTTT. Translation: CAWTARTGYTEAFF.

This clonotype turned up a few times. The chain uses TRBV5-4 and TRBJ2-1; D may be TRBD2 (7 bases). Trimming pared 4 bases from V and 6 bases from J, leaving 17 bases between. Germline lookup yields CDR1 SGHNT and CDR2 YYREEE (reference sequence). The CDR3 has 15 residues. The CDR3 reads CASSGRGGQGNEQFF. The CDR3 DNA reads as TGTGCCAGCAGCGGGAGGGGGGGGCAGGGCAATGAGCAGTTCTTC.

V and J are TRBV19 and TRBJ1-6; the match to TRBD1 covers 7 bases. The CDR3 totals 16 residues. The trim removed 7 bases at V and 8 bases at J, leaving 14 bases unmatched. In germline, CDR1 is LNHDA, CDR2 SQIVND (reference sequence). The DNA for the CDR3 is TGTGCCAGTATTCCATCCGGGACAGTCCTTTATTCACCCCTCCACTTT. Protein sequence: CASIPSGTVLYSPLHF.

This clonotype was picked up one time. The chain employs TRBV24-1 and TRBJ1-5, with 9 bases aligning to TRBD1. The length of the CDR3 is 15 residues. CDR1 is KGHDR, CDR2 SFDVKD, per germline. J lost 4 bases, V lost 3 bases, and 3 bases had no gene match. This chain's CDR3 is CATSDATGGNQPQHF. DNA for the CDR3: TGTGCCACCAGTGATGCGACAGGGGGTAATCAGCCCCAGCATTTT.

The V gene is TRBV30, the J gene TRBJ1-1, with a possible D match to TRBD1 (5 bases). Germline CDR1 reads GTSNPN; CDR2 reads SVGIG (reference sequence). The CDR3 is 14 amino acids. Deletions cut 0 bases from V and 4 bases from J, with 12 bases between. In DNA, the CDR3 is TGTGCCTGGAGTGTGGCAGGGTTGGGCACTGAAGCTTTCTTT. Protein product: CAWSVAGLGTEAFF.

The chain couples TRBV7-2 to TRBJ1-2, with D unresolved. Trimming cost V 1 base and J 3 bases, with 15 bases left between them. The CDR3 loop spans 16 amino acids. Germline lookup yields CDR1 SGHTA and CDR2 FQGNSA. CDR3 sequence (DNA): TGTGCCAGCAGCTTAGATGCTTCTCAGGACTACTATGGCTACACCTTC. It is translated as CASSLDASQDYYGYTF.

The chain employs TRBV20-1 and TRBJ1-2; D possibly corresponds to TRBD1 (5 bases). Germline CDR1 is DFQATT and CDR2 is SNEGSKA (reference sequence). V gave up 5 bases and J gave up 4 bases, with 8 bases separating them. The CDR3 sequence is 11 residues long. The DNA of the CDR3 is TGCAGTGCTGACGACAGCTATGGCTACACCTTC. Its translation is CSADDSYGYTF.

Only a few counts were recorded for this clonotype. The chain recombines TRBV7-8 with TRBJ2-2; D might be TRBD2 (5 bases). The CDR3 is made up of 14 amino acids. V was cut by 8 bases and J by 2 bases, with 12 bases left in between. In germline, CDR1 is SGHVS, CDR2 FQNEAQ. The CDR3 nucleotides are TGTGCCAGCTTTCCCGGGGTAAACACCGGGGAGCTGTTTTTT. Translated, it gives CASFPGVNTGELFF.

The rearrangement uses TRBV6-1 and TRBJ1-6; tentative D call: TRBD1 (6 bases). There are 17 residues in the CDR3. Germline V gene sequence: CDR1 MNHNS, CDR2 SASEGT. The V and J ends lost 6 bases and 8 bases respectively, with 23 bases between them. CDR3 nucleotides: TGTGCCAGCAGCGAGTGGGGACACCCGGGGTCGGATTCACCCCTCCACTTT. It is translated as CASSEWGHPGSDSPLHF.

The chain has TRBV6-1 and TRBJ1-2; unclear D gene. The CDR3 sequence is 13 residues long. Looked up from germline, CDR1 is MNHNS and CDR2 is SASEGT. Trimming left V 6 bases short and J 2 bases short, with 10 bases between. The CDR3 is CASSPRGNYGYTF. CDR3 nucleotides: TGTGCCAGCAGCCCTAGAGGAAACTATGGCTACACCTTC.

This chain joins TRBV20-1 and TRBJ1-5, with D hard to call. This CDR3 region has 14 residues. Germline V gene lookup returns CDR1 DFQATT and CDR2 SNEGSKA (reference sequence). V lost 3 bases to trimming and J lost 2 bases, with 11 bases between them. The CDR3 here is CSAREGGGNQPQHF. The CDR3 DNA reads TGCAGTGCTAGGGAGGGTGGTGGCAATCAGCCCCAGCATTTT.

This clonotype was observed a single time. This chain links TRBV20-1 with TRBJ2-7; D tentatively fits TRBD1 or TRBD2 (5 bases each). This CDR3 is built from 15 residues. Trimming removed 5 bases at V and 2 bases at J, with 19 bases between. Germline V gene lookup returns CDR1 DFQATT and CDR2 SNEGSKA (reference sequence). The CDR3 DNA reads as TGCAGTGCTCCCGATACCCGACAGCGGACCTACGAGCAGTACTTC. Protein product: CSAPDTRQRTYEQYF.

The V gene is TRBV15, the J gene TRBJ2-3; D is undetermined. Germline V CDR1 and CDR2: LNHNV, YYDKDF (reference sequence). The CDR3 covers 13 residues. V was cut by 2 bases and J by 3 bases, with 6 bases left in between. The CDR3 coding sequence is TGTGCCACCAGCAGACAGGTTACAGATACGCAGTATTTT. It encodes CATSRQVTDTQYF.

The V call is TRBV19, the J call TRBJ2-3, with 12 nucleotides matching TRBD2. The CDR3 has 19 amino acids. Germline V gene lookup returns CDR1 LNHDA and CDR2 SQIVND (reference sequence). Trimming cost V 4 bases and J 0 bases; bases outside gene matches: 11. CDR3 coding DNA: TGTGCCAGTAGTAGGGGGCTAGCGGGGGGGCCCCTTAGCACAGATACGCAGTATTTT. Translation: CASSRGLAGGPLSTDTQYF.

This chain links TRBV30 with TRBJ2-1; D is undetermined. Germline-derived CDR1 and CDR2 are GTSNPN and SVGIG (reference sequence). V shed 3 bases and J shed 4 bases, with 7 bases lying between them. This CDR3 region has 12 residues. CDR3 sequence: CAWSGPYNEQFF. As DNA, the CDR3 is TGTGCCTGGAGCGGACCTTACAATGAGCAGTTCTTC.

J is TRBJ2-3 and V is TRBV5-1; D is unclear. CDR3 length equals 16 residues. Germline V gives CDR1 SGHRS, CDR2 YFSETQ. The V end was cut by 0 bases, the J end by 3 bases, with 14 bases between. The CDR3 DNA reads as TGCGCCAGCAGCTTGGATTCACCCACCTTAACAGATACGCAGTATTTT. Translating gives CASSLDSPTLTDTQYF.